Listed below are T cell receptor beta chains from one sample, sequenced in a study of CXCR3-negative and CXCR3-positive naive CD8 T cells. One entry per CDR3 protein, without DNA, is what TCRdb gives after re-calling the 5' RACE reads. This sample's clone table lists 50,000 to 75,000 distinct CDR3 sequences. The sequenced sample was naive CXCR3- CD8+ T cells from blood. All receptors come from a human donor in good health. Some clones in this sample may be carry-over from other donors' samples. Each CDR3 is given with its conserved first and last residue. Size values are once, few and many counts, or a class for expanded clones, and some rows have none.

>TRBJ2-7|TRBV29-1|.
CSAVGSGVTYEQYF
>TRBJ1-2|TRBV25-1|.
CASSEPLLQGYGYTF
>TRBJ1-1|TRBV27|.
CASSLLRSSGAETEAFF
>TRBJ2-7|TRBV6-6|.
CASSHPGQGGEQYF
>TRBJ2-7|TRBV28|.
CASAGAYEQYF
>TRBJ1-2|TRBV29-1|.
CSVGQTNYGYTF
>TRBJ1-1|TRBV4-2|.
CASSQDLEGGRGAFF
>TRBJ2-1|TRBV6-5|.
CASSYSNGYNEQFF
>TRBJ2-1|TRBV4-2|.
CASSQDGGVEYNEQFF
>TRBJ2-7|TRBV27|.
CASSWAGGAYEQYF
>TRBJ1-6|TRBV4-1|.
CASSQATGKERSSPLHF
>TRBJ1-5|TRBV19|medium-sized
CASVNWGNQPQHF
>TRBJ1-6|TRBV6-5|.
CASSYEVPLHF
>TRBJ2-3|TRBV29-1|.
CSVEVLQPDTQYF
>TRBJ2-2|TRBV29-1|.
CSVKGQGVDTGELFF